A selection of T cell receptor beta chains follows, all from one sample in a study of early T cells in non-severe SARS-CoV-2 infection. TCRdb itself ran the 5' RACE reads through MiXCR, one entry per CDR3 protein. The sample has about 71,000 distinct CDR3 sequences, 9.5% to 15% seen once; the top ten hold roughly 2.5%. The specimen was whole blood, collected at baseline. These receptor sequences come from an adult who was a healthcare worker with PCR-confirmed SARS-CoV-2 infection or an uninfected control (not recorded which). The CDR3 runs from the conserved cysteine through the conserved F or W. The D gene is left open where the match is weak. Clone sizes are given selectively: once, few, many, or a class where the clone is expanded.

TRBD1 TRBJ1-2 NA TRBV18 18 CASSPLNTGTGMWSGYTF TGTGCCAGCTCACCCCTGAATACCGGGACAGGGATGTGGAGTGGCTACACCTTC
NA TRBJ2-6 many TRBV11-2 16 CASSISSRAGANVLTF TGTGCCAGCAGCATTTCATCCAGGGCTGGGGCCAACGTCCTGACTTTC
NA TRBJ2-3 many TRBV11-2 12 CASSLRPPAETF TGTGCCAGCAGCTTAAGGCCCCCAGCTGAGACTTTT
NA TRBJ2-7 few TRBV6-6 14 CASSNILVAYEQYF TGTGCCAGCAGTAACATCTTAGTGGCCTACGAGCAGTACTTC
NA TRBJ2-5 few TRBV7-8 15 CASSLNRAVGETQYF TGTGCCAGCAGCCTTAACAGGGCCGTCGGGGAGACCCAGTACTTC
TRBD1 TRBJ1-6 NA TRBV7-9 15 CASSTQQGSWPPLHF TGTGCCAGCAGCACCCAACAGGGGTCATGGCCACCCCTCCACTTT
NA TRBJ2-5 NA TRBV7-6 18 CASSLRPLQGRSQETQYF TGTGCCAGCAGCTTAAGGCCATTACAGGGTAGATCCCAAGAGACCCAGTACTTC
NA TRBJ1-4 few TRBV20-1 13 CSARRGRNEKLFF TGCAGTGCTAGGCGGGGAAGGAATGAAAAACTGTTTTTT
NA TRBJ1-3 NA TRBV6-5 16 CASSYSKADSGNTIYF TGTGCCAGCAGTTACTCGAAGGCAGACTCCGGAAACACCATATATTTT
NA TRBJ2-7 NA TRBV3-1 13 CASSLVRGDEQYF TGTGCCAGCAGCCTAGTCAGGGGGGACGAGCAGTACTTC
NA TRBJ1-5 NA TRBV12-3/TRBV12-4 13 CASSPARVQPQHF TGTGCCAGCAGCCCCGCGAGGGTTCAGCCCCAGCATTTT
NA TRBJ2-2 few TRBV11-2 15 CASSLTGMGTGELFF TGTGCCAGCAGCTTAACAGGGATGGGCACCGGGGAGCTGTTTTTT
TRBD2 TRBJ2-1 NA TRBV7-2 17 CASSSLSAGVSYNEQFF TGTGCCAGCAGCTCCCTCAGCGCGGGGGTCTCCTACAATGAGCAGTTCTTC
NA TRBJ2-7 NA TRBV10-3 14 CAISEFEQGEEQYF TGTGCCATCAGTGAGTTCGAGCAGGGTGAGGAGCAGTACTTC
NA TRBJ2-2 few TRBV27 16 CASSPRYRANTGELFF TGTGCCAGCAGTCCACGCTACAGGGCGAACACCGGGGAGCTGTTTTTT
NA TRBJ2-2 NA TRBV18 13 CASSPSNAGELFF TGTGCCAGCTCACCAAGCAACGCCGGGGAGCTGTTTTTT
TRBD1 TRBJ1-1 many TRBV10-3 15 CAISRQGELNTEAFF TGTGCCATCAGCCGACAGGGGGAGTTGAACACTGAAGCTTTCTTT
NA TRBJ1-2 few TRBV7-9 12 CASGGANYGYTF TGTGCCAGCGGCGGGGCCAACTATGGCTACACCTTC
NA TRBJ1-4 few TRBV5-1 14 CASSLGTLGEKLFF TGCGCCAGCAGCTTGGGGACCTTAGGGGAAAAACTGTTTTTT
NA TRBJ2-1 many TRBV6-6 14 CASSYAGLYNEQFF TGTGCCAGCAGTTACGCGGGGTTGTACAATGAGCAGTTCTTC
NA TRBJ1-4 NA TRBV7-8 15 CASSSEGTTNEKLFF TGTGCCAGCAGCTCCGAGGGGACAACTAATGAAAAACTGTTTTTT
NA TRBJ2-3 many TRBV7-3 11 CASGREDTQYF TGTGCCAGCGGCAGGGAGGATACGCAGTATTTT
TRBD1 TRBJ1-1 NA TRBV6-2/TRBV6-3 16 CASSRPLGQGHTEAFF TGTGCCAGCAGTCGTCCCCTCGGACAGGGACACACTGAAGCTTTCTTT
NA TRBJ1-5 many TRBV28 17 CASSFSLGGLDNQPQHF TGTGCCAGCAGTTTCTCCTTGGGGGGATTAGACAATCAGCCCCAGCATTTT
NA TRBJ1-6 many TRBV11-2 15 CASSGRAIYNSPLHF TGTGCCAGCAGCGGCCGGGCCATCTATAATTCACCCCTCCACTTT
NA TRBJ1-2 few TRBV28 13 CASSLGWKDGYTF TGTGCCAGCAGTTTGGGGTGGAAAGATGGCTACACCTTC
TRBD1 TRBJ2-7 once TRBV28 16 CASSLSIGTGSIEQYF TGTGCCAGCAGTTTATCAATCGGGACAGGATCCATCGAGCAGTACTTC
NA TRBJ1-1 many TRBV6-5 14 CASSLITGTTGAFF TGTGCCAGCAGTTTAATCACAGGGACAACTGGAGCTTTCTTT
NA TRBJ2-3 few TRBV11-2 14 CASSSLTGTDTQYF TGTGCCAGCAGCTCCTTGACTGGGACAGATACGCAGTATTTT
TRBD1 TRBJ1-2 few TRBV11-2 15 CASSHSGQGTGGYTF TGTGCCAGCAGTCACTCGGGACAGGGGACGGGCGGCTACACCTTC
NA TRBJ1-1 NA TRBV12-3/TRBV12-4 12 CASSFLGTEAFF TGTGCCAGCAGTTTCTTGGGCACTGAAGCTTTCTTT
NA TRBJ2-6 few TRBV28 15 CASSPHGPGANVLTF TGTGCCAGCAGCCCCCATGGGCCCGGGGCCAACGTCCTGACTTTC
TRBD2 TRBJ2-7 NA TRBV7-2 14 CASSVGLGNYEQYF TGTGCCAGCAGCGTGGGACTAGGAAACTACGAGCAGTACTTC
TRBD1 TRBJ1-2 NA TRBV6-1 14 CASRGTAIYYGYTF TGTGCCAGCAGAGGGACAGCGATCTACTATGGCTACACCTTC
NA TRBJ2-2 few TRBV2 13 CASSFTDTGELFF TGTGCCAGCAGTTTTACAGACACCGGGGAGCTGTTTTTT
TRBD1 TRBJ2-7 few TRBV25-1 16 CASSKGATGRLDEQYF TGTGCCAGCAGTAAGGGGGCCACAGGCAGGTTGGACGAGCAGTACTTC
NA TRBJ2-1 NA TRBV5-1 16 CASSLGSGTLHNEQFF TGCGCCAGCAGCTTGGGATCCGGGACCCTCCACAATGAGCAGTTCTTC